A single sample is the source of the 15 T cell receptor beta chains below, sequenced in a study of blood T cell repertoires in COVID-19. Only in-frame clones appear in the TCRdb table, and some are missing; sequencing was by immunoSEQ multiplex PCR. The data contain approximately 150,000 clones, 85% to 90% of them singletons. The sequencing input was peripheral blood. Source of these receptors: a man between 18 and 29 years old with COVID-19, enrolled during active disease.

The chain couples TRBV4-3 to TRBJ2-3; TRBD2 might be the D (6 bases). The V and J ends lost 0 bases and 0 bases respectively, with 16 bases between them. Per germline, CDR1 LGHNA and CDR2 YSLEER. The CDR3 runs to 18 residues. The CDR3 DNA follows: TGCGCCAGCAGCCAAGAGTGGGCTCGTGGGACTAGCACAGATACGCAGTATTTT. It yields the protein CASSQEWARGTSTDTQYF.

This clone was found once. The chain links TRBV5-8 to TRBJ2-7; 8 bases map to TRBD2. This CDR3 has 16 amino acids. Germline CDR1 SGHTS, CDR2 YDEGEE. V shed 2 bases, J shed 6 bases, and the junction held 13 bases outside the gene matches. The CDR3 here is CASSFRAIAGQGEQYF. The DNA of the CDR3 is TGTGCCAGCAGCTTTAGGGCGATAGCGGGGCAGGGCGAGCAGTACTTC.

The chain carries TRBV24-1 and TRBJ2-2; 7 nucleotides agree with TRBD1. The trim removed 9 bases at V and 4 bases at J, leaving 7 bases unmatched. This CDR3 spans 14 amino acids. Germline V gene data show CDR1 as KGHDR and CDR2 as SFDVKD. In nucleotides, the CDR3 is TGTGCCACCCGGGCAGGGGGATCCACCGGGGAGCTGTTTTTT. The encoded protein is CATRAGGSTGELFF.

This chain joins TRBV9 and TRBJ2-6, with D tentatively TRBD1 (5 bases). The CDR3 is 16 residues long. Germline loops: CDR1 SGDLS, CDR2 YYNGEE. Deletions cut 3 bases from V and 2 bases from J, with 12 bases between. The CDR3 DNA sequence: TGTGCCAGCAGCGGGGGCATTTGGGCTGGGGCCAACGTCCTGACTTTC. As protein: CASSGGIWAGANVLTF.

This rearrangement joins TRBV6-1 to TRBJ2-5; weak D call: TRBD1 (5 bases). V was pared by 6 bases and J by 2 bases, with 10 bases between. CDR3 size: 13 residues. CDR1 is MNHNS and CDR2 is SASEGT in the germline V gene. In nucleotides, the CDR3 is TGTGCCAGCAGCGATAGACAGCAAGAGACCCAGTACTTC. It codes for CASSDRQQETQYF.

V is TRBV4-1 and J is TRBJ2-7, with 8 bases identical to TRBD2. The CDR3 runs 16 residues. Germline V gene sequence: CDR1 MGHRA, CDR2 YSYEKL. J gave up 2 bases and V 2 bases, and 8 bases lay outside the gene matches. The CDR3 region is CASSQTTSGTAYEQYF. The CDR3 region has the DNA TGCGCCAGCAGCCAAACCACTAGCGGAACTGCCTACGAGCAGTACTTC.

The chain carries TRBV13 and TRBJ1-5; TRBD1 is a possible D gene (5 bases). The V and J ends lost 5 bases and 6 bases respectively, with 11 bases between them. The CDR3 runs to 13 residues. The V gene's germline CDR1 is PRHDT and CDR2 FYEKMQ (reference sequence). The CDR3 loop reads CASSRGEGQPQHF. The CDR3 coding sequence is TGTGCCAGCAGCCGGGGGGAGGGTCAGCCCCAGCATTTT.

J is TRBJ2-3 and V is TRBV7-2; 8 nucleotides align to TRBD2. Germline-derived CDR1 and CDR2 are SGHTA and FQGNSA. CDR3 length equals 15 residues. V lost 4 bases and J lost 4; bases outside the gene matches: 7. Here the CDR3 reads CASSSGGAGSDTQYF. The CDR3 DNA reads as TGTGCCAGCAGCTCGGGGGGGGCAGGGTCAGATACGCAGTATTTT.

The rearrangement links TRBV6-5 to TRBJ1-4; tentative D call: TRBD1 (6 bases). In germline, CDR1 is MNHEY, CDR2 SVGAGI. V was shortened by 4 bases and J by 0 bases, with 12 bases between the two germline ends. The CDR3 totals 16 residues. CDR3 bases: TGTGCCAGCAGTTCCCAGGGGCAGACAACTAATGAAAAACTGTTTTTT. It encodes CASSSQGQTTNEKLFF.

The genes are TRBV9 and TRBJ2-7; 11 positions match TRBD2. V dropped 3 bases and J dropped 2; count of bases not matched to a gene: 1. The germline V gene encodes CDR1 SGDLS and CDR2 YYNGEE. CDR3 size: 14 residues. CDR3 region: CASSGSGRAYEQYF. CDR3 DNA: TGTGCCAGCAGCGGTAGCGGGAGGGCCTACGAGCAGTACTTC. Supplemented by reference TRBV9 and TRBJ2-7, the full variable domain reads DSGVTQTPKHLITATGQRVTLRCSPRSGDLSVYWYQQSLDQGLQFLIQYYNGEERAKGNILERFSAQQFPDLHSELNLSSLELGDSALYFCASSGSGRAYEQYFGPGTRLTVT.

CDR3 loop: CASSLYRVTGELFF. As DNA, the CDR3 is TGTGCCAGCAGCTTGTACAGGGTCACCGGGGAGCTGTTTTTT. V gene TRBV5-8 combines with J gene TRBJ2-2; maybe TRBD1 (6 bases). In germline, CDR1 is SGHTS, CDR2 YDEGEE. Trimming took 1 base from V and 4 from J, leaving 8 bases between them. The CDR3 has 14 amino acids.

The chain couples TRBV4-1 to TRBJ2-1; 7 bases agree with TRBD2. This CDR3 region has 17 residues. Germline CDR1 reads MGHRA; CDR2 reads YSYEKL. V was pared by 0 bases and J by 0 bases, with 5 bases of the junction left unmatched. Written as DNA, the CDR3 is TGCGCCAGCAGCCAAGATGGCGGGAGCTTCTCCTACAATGAGCAGTTCTTC. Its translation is CASSQDGGSFSYNEQFF.

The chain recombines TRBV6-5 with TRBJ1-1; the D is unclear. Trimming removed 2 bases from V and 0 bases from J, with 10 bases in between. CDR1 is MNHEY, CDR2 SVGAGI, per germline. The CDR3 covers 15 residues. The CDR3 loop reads CASSYGPALNTEAFF. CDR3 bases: TGTGCCAGCAGTTACGGGCCCGCGCTGAACACTGAAGCTTTCTTT.

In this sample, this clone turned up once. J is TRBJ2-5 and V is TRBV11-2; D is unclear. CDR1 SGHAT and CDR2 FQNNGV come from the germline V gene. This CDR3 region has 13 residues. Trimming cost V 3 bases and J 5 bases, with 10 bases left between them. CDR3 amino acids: CASSFESGETQYF. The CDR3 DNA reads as TGTGCCAGCAGCTTCGAGTCCGGGGAGACCCAGTACTTC.

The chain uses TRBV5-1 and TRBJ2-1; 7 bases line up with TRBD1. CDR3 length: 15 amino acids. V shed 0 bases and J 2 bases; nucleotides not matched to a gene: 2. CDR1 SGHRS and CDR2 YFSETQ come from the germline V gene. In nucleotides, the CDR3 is TGCGCCAGCAGCTTGGACAGGGGCCCCTACAATGAGCAGTTCTTC. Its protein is CASSLDRGPYNEQFF.